The TCR beta chain under discussion was sequenced for a study of cytomegalovirus exposure and HLA in healthy donors. Notes on the study in general: Diagnosis of cytomegalovirus status made by the classifier reportedly showed high specificity and sensitivity. Beyond CMV serostatus, there was no information to go on about immune exposure.

Primers included in the PCR were 60 Vbeta and 13 Jbeta primers. Produced via immunoSEQ multiplex PCR; TCRdb's table is partial and in-frame only. This sample yields some 170,000 clones, of which approximately 80% are seen a single time; 1.5% to 2% belongs to the top ten. With 0 bases clipped from V and 2 bases from J, the junction kept 7 bases outside the gene matches. Germline CDR1 reads SGHNT; CDR2 reads YYREEE (reference sequence). This CDR3 is 18 amino acids long. Comment on this clone: As yet, its antigen is unknown.

The TCR comes from a woman between 25 and 40 years old in good health and CMV-seronegative. The chain recombines TRBV5-4 with TRBJ2-1, with TRBD2 identical over 11 bases. Sequencing was carried out using PBMCs. The CDR3 loop is CASSLDVSGGAPYNEQFF. The CDR3 DNA reads TGTGCCAGCAGCTTGGATGTTAGCGGGGGGGCCCCCTACAATGAGCAGTTCTTC.